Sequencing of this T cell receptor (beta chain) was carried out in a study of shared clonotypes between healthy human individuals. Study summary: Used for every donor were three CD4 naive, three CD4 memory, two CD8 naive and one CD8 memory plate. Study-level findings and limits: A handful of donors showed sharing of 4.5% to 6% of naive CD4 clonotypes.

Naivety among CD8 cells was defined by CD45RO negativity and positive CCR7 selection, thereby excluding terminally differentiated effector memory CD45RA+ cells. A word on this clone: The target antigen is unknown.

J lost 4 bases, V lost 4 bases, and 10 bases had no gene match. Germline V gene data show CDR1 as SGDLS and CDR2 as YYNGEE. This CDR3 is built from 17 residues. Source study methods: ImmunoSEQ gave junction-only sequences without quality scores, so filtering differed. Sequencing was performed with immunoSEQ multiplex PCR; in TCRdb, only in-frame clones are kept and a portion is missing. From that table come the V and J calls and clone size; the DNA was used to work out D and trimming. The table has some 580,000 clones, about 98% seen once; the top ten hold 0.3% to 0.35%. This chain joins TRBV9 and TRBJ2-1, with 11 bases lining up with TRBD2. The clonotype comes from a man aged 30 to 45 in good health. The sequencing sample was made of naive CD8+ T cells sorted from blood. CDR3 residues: CASSSTHGTSGYNEQFF. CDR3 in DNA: TGTGCCAGCAGCTCCACCCACGGGACTAGCGGATACAATGAGCAGTTCTTC. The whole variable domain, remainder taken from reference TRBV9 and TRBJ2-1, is DSGVTQTPKHLITATGQRVTLRCSPRSGDLSVYWYQQSLDQGLQFLIQYYNGEERAKGNILERFSAQQFPDLHSELNLSSLELGDSALYFCASSSTHGTSGYNEQFFGPGTRLTVL.